This T cell receptor (beta chain) was sequenced during a study of tumor and adjacent non-tumor tissue in lung cancer. Study details: Histology: around 13 adenocarcinoma, a couple of squamous cell carcinoma, 1 small cell lung cancer. Notes on the study in general: Tumor TCR diversity, when higher, was linked to shorter survival.

The germline V gene has CDR1 SGHNT and CDR2 YENEEA. The CDR3 has 15 residues. RNA was extracted from bulk tissue without any cell sorting. The normal lung tissue was taken more than 3 cm from the tumor edge. Between August and November 2014, newly diagnosed, chemotherapy-naive lung cancer patients underwent thoracic surgery in China. TCRbeta libraries were built with three rounds of nested PCR, modified from ARM-PCR. TCRdb reanalysed the multiplex PCR reads using MiXCR and keeps one entry per CDR3 protein. The sample records about 76,000 distinct CDR3 sequences, around 80% being singletons. On this clonotype itself: Its matching antigen is unknown. One end of the junction is discordant with germline, which a read error may explain.

The receptor was isolated from a man aged 55 to 69 with non-small cell lung cancer. V is TRBV11-3 and J is TRBJ2-6; maybe TRBD1 (5 bases). Input material: distant non-tumor lung tissue. Written as DNA, the CDR3 is TGTGCCAGCAGCTTAGAGGGAACTGGGGCCAACCTCCTAACTTTC. Protein product: CASSLEGTGANLLTF.